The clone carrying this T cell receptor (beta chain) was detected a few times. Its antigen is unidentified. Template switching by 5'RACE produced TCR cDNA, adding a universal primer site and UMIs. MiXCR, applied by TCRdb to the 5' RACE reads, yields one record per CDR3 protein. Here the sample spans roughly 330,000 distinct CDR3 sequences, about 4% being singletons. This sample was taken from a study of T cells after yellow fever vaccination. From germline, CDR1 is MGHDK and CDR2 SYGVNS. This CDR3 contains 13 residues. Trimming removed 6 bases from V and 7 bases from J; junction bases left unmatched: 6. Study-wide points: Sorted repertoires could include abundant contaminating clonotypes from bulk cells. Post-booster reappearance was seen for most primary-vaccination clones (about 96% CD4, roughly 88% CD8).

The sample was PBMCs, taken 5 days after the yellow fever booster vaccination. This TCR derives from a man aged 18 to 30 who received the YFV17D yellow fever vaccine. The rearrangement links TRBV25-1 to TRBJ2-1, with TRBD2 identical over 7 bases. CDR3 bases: TGTGCCAGCAGGGGGAGGGGCTTGAATGAGCAGTTCTTC. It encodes CASRGRGLNEQFF.